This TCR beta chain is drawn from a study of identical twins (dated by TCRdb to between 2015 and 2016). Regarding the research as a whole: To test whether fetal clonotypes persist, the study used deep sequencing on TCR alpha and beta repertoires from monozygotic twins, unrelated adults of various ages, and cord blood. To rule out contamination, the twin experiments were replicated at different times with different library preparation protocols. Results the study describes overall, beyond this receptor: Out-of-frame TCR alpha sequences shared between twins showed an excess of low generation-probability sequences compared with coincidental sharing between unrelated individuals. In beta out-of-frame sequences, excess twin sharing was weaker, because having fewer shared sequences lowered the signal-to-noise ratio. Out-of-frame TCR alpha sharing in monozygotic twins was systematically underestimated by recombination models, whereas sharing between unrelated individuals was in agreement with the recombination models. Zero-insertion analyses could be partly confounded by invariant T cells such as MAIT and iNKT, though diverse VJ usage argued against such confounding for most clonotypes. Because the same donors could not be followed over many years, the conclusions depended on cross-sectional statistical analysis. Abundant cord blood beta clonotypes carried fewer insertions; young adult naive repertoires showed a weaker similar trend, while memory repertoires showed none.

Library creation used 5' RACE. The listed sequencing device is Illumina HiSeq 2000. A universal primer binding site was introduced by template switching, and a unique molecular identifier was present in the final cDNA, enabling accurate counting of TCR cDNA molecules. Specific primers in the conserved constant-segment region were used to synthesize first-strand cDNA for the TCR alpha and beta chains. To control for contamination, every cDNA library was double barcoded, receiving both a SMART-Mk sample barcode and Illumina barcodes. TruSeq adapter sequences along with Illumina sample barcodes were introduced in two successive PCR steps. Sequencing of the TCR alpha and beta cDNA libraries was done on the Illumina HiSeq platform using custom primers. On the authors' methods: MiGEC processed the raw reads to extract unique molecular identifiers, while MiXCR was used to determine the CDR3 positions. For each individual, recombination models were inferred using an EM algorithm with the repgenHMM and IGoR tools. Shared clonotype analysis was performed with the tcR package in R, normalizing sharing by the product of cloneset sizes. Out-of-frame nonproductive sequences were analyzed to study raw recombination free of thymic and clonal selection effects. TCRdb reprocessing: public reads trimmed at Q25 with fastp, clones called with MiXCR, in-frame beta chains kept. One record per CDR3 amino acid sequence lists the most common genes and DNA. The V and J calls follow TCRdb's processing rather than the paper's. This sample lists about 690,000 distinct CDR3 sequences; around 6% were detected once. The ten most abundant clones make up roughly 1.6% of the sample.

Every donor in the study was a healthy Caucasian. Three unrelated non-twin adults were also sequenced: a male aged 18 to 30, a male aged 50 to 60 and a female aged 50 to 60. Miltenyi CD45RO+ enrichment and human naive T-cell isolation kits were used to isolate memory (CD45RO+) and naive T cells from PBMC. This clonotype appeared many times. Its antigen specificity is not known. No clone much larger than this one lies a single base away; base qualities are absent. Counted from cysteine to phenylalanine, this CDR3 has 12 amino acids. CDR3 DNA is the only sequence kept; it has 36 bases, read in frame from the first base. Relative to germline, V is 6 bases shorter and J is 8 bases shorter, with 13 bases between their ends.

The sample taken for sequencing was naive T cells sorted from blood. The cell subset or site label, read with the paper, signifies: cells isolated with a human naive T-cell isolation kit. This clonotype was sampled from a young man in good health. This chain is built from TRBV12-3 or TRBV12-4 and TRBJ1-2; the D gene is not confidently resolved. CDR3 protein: CASRALTEGYTF. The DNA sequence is TGTGCCAGCAGGGCCCTCACGGAGGGCTACACCTTC.